The following is a TCR beta chain sequence with its context. The record originates from a study of blood T cell repertoires in COVID-19. Across the study: Samples representing acute and convalescent COVID-19 were sourced from the United States, Italy and Spain.

The repertoire was sequenced with immunoSEQ multiplex PCR; TCRdb's copy has only in-frame clones and lacks some. The repertoire includes 95,000 to 150,000 clones, over 75% of them detected once, and approximately 30% sits in the top ten. The CDR3 extends over 22 amino acids. From germline, CDR1 is MGHRA and CDR2 YSYEKL. Trimming took 10 bases from V and 0 from J; bases not matched to a gene: 22. V usage is TRBV4-1 and J usage is TRBJ2-2; 14 bases match TRBD2. Sequencing was performed on peripheral blood. The source of this sequence is a woman older than 75 with acute or convalescent COVID-19. For the CDR3, the DNA is TGCGCCACCACCCGACACCCTAGACTAGCGGGGGGGAGAGACACGAACACCGGGGAGCTGTTTTTT. This codes for CATTRHPRLAGGRDTNTGELFF.